The 28 T cell receptor beta chains reported below all come from one sample, sequenced in a study of T cell changes during pregnancy in multiple sclerosis. The table came from immunoSEQ multiplex PCR; TCRdb's copy has only in-frame clones and leaves some out. This sample has around 96,000 clones; about 94% occur once, and the top ten carry less than 2.5%. This material consisted of peripheral blood, taken in the third trimester of pregnancy. The source of these receptors is a female donor with multiple sclerosis, enrolled in a pregnancy study.

The J gene is TRBJ1-5, the V gene TRBV5-1; 10 bases fit TRBD1. CDR1 SGHRS and CDR2 YFSETQ come from the germline V gene. The CDR3 totals 15 residues. The V and J ends lost 3 bases and 6 bases, in that order; junction bases with no gene match: 6. The CDR3 is CASSWGTGVGQPQHF. The CDR3, as DNA: TGCGCCAGCAGCTGGGGGACAGGGGTGGGTCAGCCCCAGCATTTT.

For the CDR3, the DNA is TGTGCCAGCAGCCAAGGGCGCGGCCTTAGCTCTGGAAACACCATATATTTT. This translates into CASSQGRGLSSGNTIYF. J is TRBJ1-3 and V is TRBV14; unclear D gene. Trimming cost V 1 base and J 0 bases, with 13 bases left between them. Germline V gene data show CDR1 as SGHDN and CDR2 as FVKESK. The CDR3 extends over 17 amino acids.

This chain uses TRBV27 with TRBJ2-3; no clear D gene. Germline V lookup: CDR1 MNHEY, CDR2 SMNVEV (reference sequence). This CDR3 is built from 14 residues. V shed 1 base and J shed 5 bases, with 10 bases lying between them. The CDR3: CASSLYRPGDTQYF. CDR3 in DNA: TGTGCCAGCAGTTTATACCGCCCAGGAGATACGCAGTATTTT.

The J gene is TRBJ1-2, the V gene TRBV29-1; D is possibly TRBD1 (5 bases). Trimming took off 1 base at V and 8 bases at J, with 20 bases between the two ends. Germline V gene lookup returns CDR1 SQVTM and CDR2 ANQGSEA. The CDR3 is made up of 15 amino acids. The CDR3 nucleotides read TGCAGCGTTGAAGGAAGTGGCAGGGTCGTATCCGGCTACACCTTC. Its translation: CSVEGSGRVVSGYTF.

V gene TRBV7-9 combines with J gene TRBJ2-1; 7 nucleotides agree with TRBD2. This CDR3 has 14 residues. J lost 3 bases, V lost 3 bases, and 2 bases had no gene match. Germline CDR1 reads SEHNR; CDR2 reads FQNEAQ (reference sequence). The CDR3 bases are TGTGCCAGCAGCTTCCGGGACTACTACAATGAGCAGTTCTTC. Amino acid sequence: CASSFRDYYNEQFF.

The V and J genes are TRBV11-3 and TRBJ2-5; 10 bases agree with TRBD2. With V trimmed by 5 bases and J by 5 bases, 14 bases remained unmatched. The CDR3 consists of 17 residues. The V gene's germline CDR1 is SGHNT and CDR2 YENEEA. The CDR3 here is CASSLGLAVGRGETQYF. In DNA form, the CDR3 reads TGTGCCAGCAGCCTCGGACTAGCGGTAGGAAGAGGGGAGACCCAGTACTTC.

V and J are TRBV4-1 and TRBJ2-3, with 8 bases that match TRBD2. Germline CDR1 is MGHRA and CDR2 is YSYEKL. CDR3 length: 16 amino acids. Unmatched junction bases numbered 7, after V lost 5 bases and J lost 0 bases. CDR3 region: CASSSIAGTSTDTQYF. CDR3 coding DNA: TGCGCCAGCAGCTCCATAGCGGGAACCAGCACAGATACGCAGTATTTT.

The chain recombines TRBV2 with TRBJ1-1, with D unresolved. The CDR3 extends over 17 amino acids. Germline assignment: CDR1 SNHLY and CDR2 FYNNEI. The germline V and J ends were trimmed by 5 bases and 2 bases, with 21 bases remaining between them. The CDR3, as DNA: TGTGCCAGCAGTCAAAAATCGGCCGGGTTCAGCAACACTGAAGCTTTCTTT. It translates to CASSQKSAGFSNTEAFF.

This clone came up once. The rearrangement links TRBV15 to TRBJ2-3; D may be TRBD2 (7 bases). The CDR3 runs 17 residues. The germline CDR1 and CDR2 sequences are LNHNV and YYDKDF (reference sequence). V dropped 1 base and J dropped 2 bases, with 16 bases sitting between them. CDR3 region: CATSRVGGGEVTDTQYF. The CDR3 nucleotides are TGTGCCACCAGCAGAGTTGGGGGGGGCGAGGTCACAGATACGCAGTATTTT.

The J gene is TRBJ2-3, the V gene TRBV5-1, with D possibly TRBD2 on 6 matching bases. Germline lookup yields CDR1 SGHRS and CDR2 YFSETQ. The CDR3 consists of 14 residues. The V and J ends lost 5 bases and 4 bases respectively, with 14 bases between them. CDR3 sequence (DNA): TGCGCCAGCAGTGGCGGGATCCCCCCAGATACGCAGTATTTT. It specifies CASSGGIPPDTQYF.

The CDR3 DNA reads TGTGCCAGCAGCTTTACTAGCGGGAGGGCCGGGGAGCTGTTTTTT. Amino acid sequence: CASSFTSGRAGELFF. The chain is built from TRBV7-6 and TRBJ2-2, with 13 bases matching TRBD2. The trim removed 3 bases at V and 6 bases at J, leaving 1 base unmatched. The length of the CDR3 is 15 residues. Germline V CDR1 and CDR2: SGHVS, FNYEAQ.

The rearrangement uses TRBV27 and TRBJ1-2; D call uncertain. This CDR3 is 13 amino acids long. V was shortened by 2 bases and J by 8 bases, with 12 bases between the two germline ends. From germline, CDR1 is MNHEY and CDR2 SMNVEV (reference sequence). CDR3 residues: CASSLGGLEGYTF. In nucleotides, the CDR3 is TGTGCCAGCAGTTTAGGAGGGTTGGAAGGCTACACCTTC.

The chain employs TRBV9 and TRBJ2-1; TRBD1 aligns across 8 bases. The CDR3 is 14 residues long. CDR1 is SGDLS, CDR2 YYNGEE, per germline. V was pared by 4 bases and J by 12 bases, with 12 bases of the junction left unmatched. In nucleotides, the CDR3 is TGTGCCAGCAGCAACATAGACAGGGGCGTCGGGCAGTTCTTC. Its translation is CASSNIDRGVGQFF.

This clone was seen only once. J is TRBJ2-2 and V is TRBV25-1; D may be TRBD2 (7 bases). Deletions cut 4 bases from V and 2 bases from J, with 11 bases between. In germline, CDR1 is MGHDK, CDR2 SYGVNS. The CDR3 consists of 15 residues. CDR3 DNA: TGTGCCAGCAGTGCCGGGGGGCGAAACACCGGGGAGCTGTTTTTT. This gives the protein CASSAGGRNTGELFF.

This chain links TRBV5-1 with TRBJ2-1, with D possibly being TRBD2 (6 bases). The CDR3 is made up of 12 amino acids. Germline CDR1 is SGHRS and CDR2 is YFSETQ. Trimming shortened V by 3 bases and J by 7 bases, and 8 bases separated the two germline ends. The CDR3 spells CASSYGGNEQFF. The CDR3 DNA follows: TGCGCCAGCAGCTACGGGGGTAATGAGCAGTTCTTC.

This clone has a handful of counts. The chain recombines TRBV19 with TRBJ1-4; tentatively, D is TRBD1 (6 bases). V lost 5 bases to trimming and J lost 5 bases, with 15 bases between them. CDR1 and CDR2 from the germline V gene are LNHDA and SQIVND (reference sequence). This CDR3 has 15 amino acids. The CDR3 DNA sequence: TGTGCCAGTAGTTCCCCCAGGGGTTTGAATGAAAAACTGTTTTTT. Its protein is CASSSPRGLNEKLFF.

The chain links TRBV7-2 to TRBJ1-1; D is possibly TRBD1 (5 bases). The germline V gene encodes CDR1 SGHTA and CDR2 FQGNSA. V dropped 2 bases and J dropped 5 bases, with 18 bases sitting between them. The CDR3 loop spans 16 amino acids. In DNA, the CDR3 is TGTGCCAGCAGCTTAAAGGTATGGGGCGCGTCGACTGAAGCTTTCTTT. Its protein is CASSLKVWGASTEAFF.

The chain links TRBV7-2 to TRBJ1-4; D is uncertain. Germline V lookup: CDR1 SGHTA, CDR2 FQGNSA. The CDR3 is 13 amino acids. V was clipped by 3 bases and J by 8 bases, with 10 bases between them. CDR3 in DNA: TGTGCCAGCAGCTTCCGCTTCGGGGAAAAACTGTTTTTT. Translated, it gives CASSFRFGEKLFF.

This clone was counted a single time. For the CDR3, the DNA is TGTGCCACCGTGAAGGAGGGAAGCACCGGGGAGCTGTTTTTT. Amino acid sequence: CATVKEGSTGELFF. The gene calls are TRBV19 and TRBJ2-2; tentatively, D is TRBD2 (6 bases). CDR3 length equals 14 residues. V was trimmed by 10 bases and J by 4 bases, leaving 16 bases between them. Germline V gene sequence: CDR1 LNHDA, CDR2 SQIVND (reference sequence).

The rearrangement joins TRBV28 to TRBJ2-4, with TRBD1 identical over 7 bases. With 5 bases clipped from V and 0 bases from J, the junction kept 1 base outside the gene matches. The CDR3 is made up of 14 amino acids. Per germline, CDR1 MDHEN and CDR2 SYDVKM. DNA of the CDR3: TGTGCCAGCAGTACAGGGGTAGCCAAAAACATTCAGTACTTC. Residues: CASSTGVAKNIQYF.

V gene TRBV19 combines with J gene TRBJ2-7; TRBD2 matches at 12 bases. Germline V gene lookup returns CDR1 LNHDA and CDR2 SQIVND (reference sequence). The V gene end was trimmed by 5 bases and the J gene end by 6 bases; junction bases not matched to a gene: 11. This CDR3 region has 16 residues. CDR3 region: CASSLGGLAGGTEQYF. The CDR3 bases are TGTGCCAGTAGTCTAGGGGGACTAGCGGGCGGGACCGAGCAGTACTTC.

V and J are TRBV5-5 and TRBJ2-1; tentative D call: TRBD2 (5 bases). The germline gives CDR1 SGHKS, CDR2 YYEKEE (reference sequence). The CDR3 covers 15 residues. V lost 3 bases and J lost 8, with 18 bases in between. CDR3 amino acids: CASSSGVYASHEQFF. The DNA of the CDR3 is TGTGCCAGCAGCTCCGGGGTCTATGCCTCCCATGAGCAGTTCTTC.

The rearrangement joins TRBV6-6 to TRBJ2-7; tentatively, D is TRBD1 (5 bases). Trimming pared 0 bases from V and 0 bases from J, leaving 6 bases between. This CDR3 spans 14 amino acids. The germline V gene encodes CDR1 MNHNY and CDR2 SVGAGI (reference sequence). The CDR3 loop reads CASSYSTASYEQYF. CDR3 DNA: TGTGCCAGCAGTTACTCGACAGCCTCCTACGAGCAGTACTTC.

The chain carries TRBV28 and TRBJ2-1, with D maybe TRBD2 (7 bases). V lost 8 bases, J lost 3 bases, and 23 bases lay in between. CDR3 length equals 17 residues. CDR1 and CDR2 (germline): MDHEN, SYDVKM. The CDR3 DNA reads as TGTGCCAGCCCGCCAAAAGGGGGGGAGCAAAGCTACAATGAGCAGTTCTTC. It is translated as CASPPKGGEQSYNEQFF.

J is TRBJ2-1 and V is TRBV7-6; 9 positions agree with TRBD1. Germline trimming cut 1 base from V and 4 bases from J; bases unmatched to any gene: 11. This CDR3 spans 18 amino acids. Germline V lookup: CDR1 SGHVS, CDR2 FNYEAQ. The CDR3 loop is CASSLVGGGQGRYNEQFF. The DNA for the CDR3 is TGTGCCAGCAGCTTAGTTGGCGGGGGACAGGGCCGATACAATGAGCAGTTCTTC.

V gene TRBV5-8 combines with J gene TRBJ2-1; no firm D call. V lost 0 bases and J lost 8, with 9 bases in between. Per the germline V gene, CDR1 is SGHTS and CDR2 is YDEGEE. The CDR3 runs 13 residues. CDR3 protein: CASSLGYADEQFF. CDR3 bases: TGTGCCAGCAGCTTGGGGTATGCAGATGAGCAGTTCTTC.

V gene TRBV28 combines with J gene TRBJ2-5; D is perhaps TRBD2 (6 bases). The germline gives CDR1 MDHEN, CDR2 SYDVKM. V lost 6 bases and J lost 5, with 16 bases in between. The CDR3 loop spans 14 amino acids. CDR3 region: CASSPPAGRETQYF. Here the CDR3 DNA reads TGTGCCAGCAGCCCCCCCGCTGGGAGGGAGACCCAGTACTTC.

Only a few counts were recorded for this clone. The CDR3 DNA reads TGCGCCAGCAGCTACAGGGAGAACACCGGGGAGCTGTTTTTT. This translates into CASSYRENTGELFF. J is TRBJ2-2 and V is TRBV5-1; D may be TRBD1 (6 bases). CDR1 SGHRS and CDR2 YFSETQ come from the germline V gene. This CDR3 region has 14 residues. V lost 3 bases and J 1 base, leaving 7 bases between the germline ends.